A single sample gave rise to the 14 T cell receptor beta chains below, sequenced in a study of a mutant IDH1 vaccine in newly diagnosed glioma. Noted time point: week 35, safety follow-up. Vaccination used 300 ug of mutant IDH1 20-mer peptide per dose, with topical imiquimod. Their specific antigens are unknown. Clones were sequenced by immunoSEQ multiplex PCR, and TCRdb holds only the in-frame ones, with some missing. This sample has just over 65,000 clones, with 84% found just once. Sequences were derived from PBMCs, sampled from a glioma patient whose treatment included an IDH1 peptide vaccine. Receptor source: a young man with glioma.

The chain joins TRBV13 to TRBJ2-2; 7 bases agree with TRBD2. The CDR3 length is 13 residues. Germline CDR1 reads PRHDT; CDR2 reads FYEKMQ (reference sequence). Trimming cost V 11 bases and J 0 bases; bases outside gene matches: 3. The CDR3 here is CAGGLANTGELFF. The CDR3 coding sequence is TGTGCCGGAGGACTAGCGAACACCGGGGAGCTGTTTTTT. Together with reference TRBV13 and TRBJ2-2, the CDR3 gives the full variable domain: AAGVIQSPRHLIKEKRETATLKCYPIPRHDTVYWYQQGPGQDPQFLISFYEKMQSDKGSIPDRFSAQQFSDYHSELNMSSLELGDSALYFCAGGLANTGELFFGEGSRLTVL.

J is TRBJ2-1 and V is TRBV5-4; TRBD1 aligns across 7 bases. Looked up from germline, CDR1 is SGHNT and CDR2 is YYREEE (reference sequence). The CDR3 contains 14 residues. J gave up 8 bases and V 4 bases, and 9 bases lay outside the gene matches. The CDR3 here is CASSGREGGHEQFF. The CDR3 DNA is TGTGCCAGCAGCGGCCGCGAAGGGGGCCATGAGCAGTTCTTC.

The chain links TRBV5-4 to TRBJ2-7; 8 bases agree with TRBD1. Losses at the gene ends were 4 bases for V and 2 bases for J; bases not matched to a gene: 5. This CDR3 has 14 amino acids. Germline loops: CDR1 SGHNT, CDR2 YYREEE (reference sequence). CDR3: CASSPDRAPYEQYF. The CDR3 coding sequence is TGTGCCAGCAGCCCGGACAGGGCCCCCTACGAGCAGTACTTC.

The chain uses TRBV27 and TRBJ2-1, with D uncertain. This CDR3 spans 15 amino acids. Germline assignment: CDR1 MNHEY and CDR2 SMNVEV (reference sequence). V was trimmed by 5 bases and J by 8 bases, leaving 19 bases between them. CDR3 DNA: TGTGCCAGCAGTCCATGGACGGGTTCGGCACATGAGCAGTTCTTC. As protein: CASSPWTGSAHEQFF.

This chain connects TRBV6-1 to TRBJ1-2; D is perhaps TRBD1 (5 bases). Germline CDR1 MNHNS, CDR2 SASEGT. There are 13 residues in the CDR3. The ends were cut back, 7 bases at V and 1 base at J, with 10 bases in the middle. CDR3 in amino acids: CASTQGGNYGYTF. In DNA form, the CDR3 reads TGTGCCAGCACCCAGGGTGGTAACTATGGCTACACCTTC.

V and J are TRBV29-1 and TRBJ2-3, with D tentatively TRBD1 (5 bases). V shed 3 bases and J shed 0 bases, with 10 bases lying between them. CDR3 length: 14 amino acids. Germline loops: CDR1 SQVTM, CDR2 ANQGSEA. This CDR3 is CSVEAGPSTDTQYF. CDR3 sequence (DNA): TGCAGCGTTGAGGCAGGGCCTAGCACAGATACGCAGTATTTT.

In its sample, this clone was seen once. This rearrangement joins TRBV7-9 to TRBJ1-4; D may be TRBD1 (5 bases). Germline V gene sequence: CDR1 SEHNR, CDR2 FQNEAQ (reference sequence). The CDR3 loop spans 13 amino acids. V was trimmed by 9 bases and J by 1 base, leaving 9 bases between them. The CDR3 DNA is TGTGCCAGTCGACAGAGAACTAATGAAAAACTGTTTTTT. Its protein product is CASRQRTNEKLFF.

The rearrangement joins TRBV25-1 to TRBJ1-2; 7 bases fit TRBD1. Per the germline V gene, CDR1 is MGHDK and CDR2 is SYGVNS. The CDR3 has 12 residues. V gave up 5 bases and J gave up 8 bases; unmatched junction bases: 5. The CDR3 is CASSLGQSGYTF. CDR3 sequence (DNA): TGTGCCAGCAGTTTGGGACAGTCGGGCTACACCTTC.

The chain employs TRBV6-1 and TRBJ2-7, with 7 bases identical to TRBD1. Germline lookup yields CDR1 MNHNS and CDR2 SASEGT. CDR3 length: 15 residues. Trimming cost V 1 base and J 2 bases; bases outside gene matches: 5. In nucleotides, the CDR3 is TGTGCCAGCAGTGAAGTAGGGGGCCTCGCCTACGAGCAGTACTTC. Translation: CASSEVGGLAYEQYF.

This clone showed up just once. The rearrangement uses TRBV5-5 and TRBJ2-6, with D hard to call. Trimming removed 4 bases from V and 4 bases from J, with 18 bases in between. CDR1 and CDR2 from the germline V gene are SGHKS and YYEKEE (reference sequence). The CDR3 is made up of 17 amino acids. The chain's CDR3 is CASSPFTDLPGANVLTF. In DNA, the CDR3 is TGTGCCAGCAGCCCATTTACCGACCTCCCGGGGGCCAACGTCCTGACTTTC. Looking up the rest from reference TRBV5-5 and TRBJ2-6 gives the full variable domain: DAGVTQSPTHLIKTRGQQVTLRCSPISGHKSVSWYQQVLGQGPQFIFQYYEKEERGRGNFPDRFSARQFPNYSSELNVNALLLGDSALYLCASSPFTDLPGANVLTFGAGSRLTVL.

The gene calls are TRBV5-6 and TRBJ2-2, with D possibly matching TRBD2 (6 bases). The CDR3 totals 18 residues. The germline gives CDR1 SGHDT, CDR2 YYEEEE. Deletions cut 4 bases from V and 4 bases from J, with 23 bases between. CDR3 region: CASSLRRGGIVTTGELFF. The CDR3 region has the DNA TGTGCCAGCAGCCTCCGGCGTGGAGGGATCGTTACCACCGGGGAGCTGTTTTTT.

The chain links TRBV7-2 to TRBJ1-2; D may be TRBD1 (6 bases). The CDR3 runs to 16 residues. V was clipped by 1 base and J by 2 bases, with 14 bases between them. Looked up from germline, CDR1 is SGHTA and CDR2 is FQGNSA. In DNA, the CDR3 is TGTGCCAGCAGCTTAGGATTGGGGGGCGCGAACTATGGCTACACCTTC. Translated: CASSLGLGGANYGYTF. Combining the CDR3 with reference TRBV7-2 and TRBJ1-2 gives the whole variable domain GAGVSQSPSNKVTEKGKDVELRCDPISGHTALYWYRQSLGQGLEFLIYFQGNSAPDKSGLPSDRFSAERTGGSVSTLTIQRTQQEDSAVYLCASSLGLGGANYGYTFGSGTRLTVV.

The chain couples TRBV6-5 to TRBJ2-7, with 7 bases lining up with TRBD2. The CDR3 is 16 residues long. The ends lost 4 bases at V and 3 bases at J; junction bases unmatched: 12. CDR1 MNHEY and CDR2 SVGAGI come from the germline V gene. The CDR3 region is CASSSLAGPLVYEQYF. CDR3 sequence (DNA): TGTGCCAGCAGTTCCTTAGCGGGTCCGCTTGTCTACGAGCAGTACTTC.

The chain combines TRBV30 with TRBJ1-1, with 9 bases matching TRBD1. Germline V gene data show CDR1 as GTSNPN and CDR2 as SVGIG (reference sequence). This CDR3 contains 12 residues. The V segment lost 5 bases and the J segment 10 bases; nucleotides outside the gene matches: 8. CDR3 nucleotides: TGTGCCTGGGACGGGGGACAGGGAAGAGCTTTCTTT. It yields the protein CAWDGGQGRAFF.